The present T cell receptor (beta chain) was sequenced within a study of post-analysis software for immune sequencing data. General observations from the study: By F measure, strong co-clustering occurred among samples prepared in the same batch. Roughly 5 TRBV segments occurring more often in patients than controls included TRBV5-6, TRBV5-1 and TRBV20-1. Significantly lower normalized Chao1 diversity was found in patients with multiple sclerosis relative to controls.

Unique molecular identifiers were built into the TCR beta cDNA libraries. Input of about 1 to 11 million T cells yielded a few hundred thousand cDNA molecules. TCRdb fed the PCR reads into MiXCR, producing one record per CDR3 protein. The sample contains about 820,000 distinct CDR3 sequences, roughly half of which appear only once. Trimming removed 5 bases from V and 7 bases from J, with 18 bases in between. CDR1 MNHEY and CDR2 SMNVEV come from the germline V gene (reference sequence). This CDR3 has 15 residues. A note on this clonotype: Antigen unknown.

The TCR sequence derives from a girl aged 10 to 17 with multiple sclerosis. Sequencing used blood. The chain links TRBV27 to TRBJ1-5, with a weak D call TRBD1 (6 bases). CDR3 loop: CASSPPPDSGQPQHF. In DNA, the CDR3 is TGTGCCAGCAGTCCACCTCCGGACAGTGGCCAGCCCCAGCATTTT.